This TCR beta chain originates from a study of CD8 T cells in ankylosing spondylitis. Findings of the study overall: In synovial fluid and blood from reactive arthritis, some motif variants were previously reported. Characteristic of ankylosing spondylitis blood, it appeared, was a TCR beta motif comprising roughly eight highly homologous variants. In ankylosing spondylitis patients, matched synovial fluid reportedly showed significant enrichment of disease-linked clones.

Researchers built TCR beta libraries using quantitative 5'-RACE with molecular barcodes. TCRdb redid the calling of the 5' RACE reads with MiXCR, one entry per CDR3 protein. Of 450,000 to 550,000 distinct CDR3 sequences listed, under 5.5% are singletons. Between the trimmed V and J ends, which lost 2 bases and 3 bases, there was a span of 14 bases. The CDR3 loop spans 15 amino acids. Germline V lookup: CDR1 MDHEN, CDR2 SYDVKM. This clonotype was counted at least ten times. Its antigen is undetermined. The chain recombines TRBV28 with TRBJ2-7; D possibly matches TRBD1 or TRBD2 (6 bases each). This TCR was recovered from a male donor with ankylosing spondylitis. The specimen was blood, either unsorted or a sorted T cell fraction (not recorded which). The CDR3 DNA reads TGTGCCAGCAGTTTAAGAGGGGGACTTCTCTACGAGCAGTACTTC. Protein: CASSLRGGLLYEQYF.